Many counts were recorded for the clone carrying this TCR beta chain. The antigen is not known. Germline-derived CDR1 and CDR2 are MNHEY and SVGAGI. The CDR3 has 14 residues. The J segment lost 2 bases and the V segment lost 2 bases, leaving 1 base of the junction unmatched. The data are from a study of human T cells and chemical hapten exposure. The wider study: Patients additionally received therapeutic doses of diphenylcyclopropenone on the scalp once a week, and this continued throughout the approximately 23-week study. Findings and caveats of the study: Sensitizing to DPC left TCRs with a frequency above 1 in 1000 unaltered. A positive correlation with patch test score was shown by PT1 expanded TCR counts.

The study used a library that attached unique molecular identifiers to individual cDNA molecules. TCRdb processed the RACE reads anew with MiXCR; each CDR3 protein has one entry. The repertoire includes roughly 380,000 distinct CDR3 sequences, about 6% of them detected once, and more than 5.5% sits in the top ten. This sample's time point: patch test 2, 6 weeks after DPC sensitization. Treatment meaning: therapeutic diphenylcyclopropenone sensitization with weekly scalp DPC. Sequenced here: whole blood, sampled in connection with sensitization to the hapten diphenylcyclopropenone (DPC). This TCR was recovered from a woman younger than 35 with alopecia areata. Some clones in this sample may be carry-over from other donors' samples. V is TRBV6-5 and J is TRBJ1-1, with 8 bases lining up with TRBD1. The CDR3 bases are TGTGCCAGCAGTTACACAGGGGGAAACACTGAAGCTTTCTTT. Translating it yields CASSYTGGNTEAFF.